These 24 T cell receptor beta chains were all obtained from the same sample, sequenced in a study of T-cell memory formation after mild COVID-19. TCRdb passed the 5' RACE reads through MiXCR, listing each CDR3 protein once. Of hundreds of thousands of distinct CDR3 sequences listed, around a sixth were seen once; the top ten hold around 22%. Sequenced: PBMCs or a T cell subset sorted from them (not recorded which). The receptors shown here come from a man between 18 and 35 years old who had mild COVID-19 (a few samples of this study predate the infection). Cell type and time point are not known.

The chain uses TRBV12-3 or TRBV12-4 and TRBJ1-1; possibly TRBD1 for D (6 bases). V was pared by 4 bases and J by 0 bases, with 12 bases between. This CDR3 is 15 amino acids long. The CDR3 DNA sequence: TGTGCCAGCAGTTCGACTACAGGGTTGAACACTGAAGCTTTCTTT. Translating it yields CASSSTTGLNTEAFF.

This chain links TRBV6-1 with TRBJ2-7; 12 nucleotides agree with TRBD2. CDR1 MNHNS and CDR2 SASEGT come from the germline V gene. This CDR3 comprises 15 residues. V lost 6 bases and J lost 5; bases outside the gene matches: 8. CDR3 in DNA: TGTGCCAGCAGACGAAGAGGACTAGCGGGGAACGAGCAGTACTTC. Translated, it gives CASRRRGLAGNEQYF.

This clonotype has just a few counts. J is TRBJ2-7 and V is TRBV6-6, with D unclear. Trimming cost V 0 bases and J 3 bases, with 12 bases left between them. Germline loops: CDR1 MNHNY, CDR2 SVGAGI (reference sequence). The CDR3 covers 15 residues. The chain's CDR3 is CASSYSIGIGYEQYF. In DNA, the CDR3 is TGTGCCAGCAGTTACTCGATTGGGATAGGCTACGAGCAGTACTTC.

A few counts support this clonotype. The gene calls are TRBV11-2 and TRBJ2-7; unclear D gene. V was pared by 2 bases and J by 0 bases, with 8 bases between. This CDR3 is 14 amino acids long. Germline CDR1 is SGHAT and CDR2 is FQNNGV. Here the CDR3 DNA reads TGTGCCAGCAGCTTAATGGCTAGCTCCTACGAGCAGTACTTC. It yields the protein CASSLMASSYEQYF.

This clonotype came up a few times. The chain employs TRBV5-1 and TRBJ2-2; D might be TRBD1 or TRBD2, each matching 7 bases. Deletions cut 4 bases from V and 3 bases from J, with 22 bases between. This CDR3 region has 18 residues. The germline gives CDR1 SGHRS, CDR2 YFSETQ. The CDR3 protein is CASSLRQGGSWDTGELFF. The CDR3 DNA is TGCGCCAGCAGCCTTCGGCAGGGGGGGTCTTGGGACACCGGGGAGCTGTTTTTT.

The chain uses TRBV4-1 and TRBJ2-1; D remains unclear. CDR3 length: 13 residues. Germline lookup yields CDR1 MGHRA and CDR2 YSYEKL. Trimming stripped 0 bases from V and 8 bases from J, with 8 bases between. The chain's CDR3 is CASSQDGFHEQFF. The CDR3 DNA sequence: TGCGCCAGCAGCCAAGATGGGTTCCATGAGCAGTTCTTC.

This clonotype turned up a few times. The chain recombines TRBV6-2 or TRBV6-3 with TRBJ2-5; D remains unclear. V shed 0 bases and J shed 4 bases, with 3 bases lying between them. Per germline, CDR1 MNHEY and CDR2 SVGEGT. The CDR3 is 12 amino acids. The CDR3 nucleotides are TGTGCCAGCAGTTACTCACTAGAGACCCAGTACTTC. It specifies CASSYSLETQYF.

This clonotype was seen only a few times. V and J are TRBV25-1 and TRBJ1-2; 11 bases match TRBD1. With 3 bases clipped from V and 8 bases from J, the junction kept 11 bases outside the gene matches. The length of the CDR3 is 16 residues. The germline gives CDR1 MGHDK, CDR2 SYGVNS. CDR3 DNA: TGTGCCAGCAGTGAGACCGGGACAGGGGGTTTGAAAGGCTACACCTTC. It specifies CASSETGTGGLKGYTF.

The rearrangement uses TRBV6-4 and TRBJ1-1; D ambiguous. The V end was cut by 6 bases, the J end by 1 base, with 9 bases between. Germline V gene data show CDR1 as MRHNA and CDR2 as SNTAGT. The CDR3 extends over 13 amino acids. The CDR3 here is CASSTLPNTEAFF. As DNA, the CDR3 is TGTGCCAGCAGCACTCTGCCGAACACTGAAGCTTTCTTT.

This clonotype appeared many times. This chain uses TRBV7-6 with TRBJ2-1; a possible D gene is TRBD1 (6 bases). Germline CDR1 SGHVS, CDR2 FNYEAQ. The CDR3 sequence is 14 residues long. V dropped 5 bases and J dropped 6 bases, with 14 bases sitting between them. The CDR3 DNA reads as TGTGCCAGCAGCGTAAGCACAGGGCGCAATGAGCAGTTCTTC. Protein: CASSVSTGRNEQFF.

The genes are TRBV9 and TRBJ1-3; D might be TRBD1 (5 bases). Germline assignment: CDR1 SGDLS and CDR2 YYNGEE. With 0 bases removed from V and 11 bases from J, the gap between germline ends came to 21 bases. The CDR3 spans 16 residues. CDR3 amino acids: CASSVGDRGIGSAIYF. The CDR3 DNA reads TGTGCCAGCAGCGTAGGTGACAGAGGCATCGGGAGTGCCATATATTTT.

This chain links TRBV30 with TRBJ2-2; weak D call: TRBD1 (6 bases). This CDR3 region has 13 residues. Trimming removed 0 bases at V and 8 bases at J, with 10 bases between. CDR1 is GTSNPN and CDR2 is SVGIG in the germline V gene (reference sequence). CDR3 DNA sequence: TGTGCCTGGAGTGTCCAGGGGATAGGGGAGCTGTTTTTT. Translating it yields CAWSVQGIGELFF.

V and J are TRBV28 and TRBJ1-2; no clear D gene. This CDR3 has 13 amino acids. Trimming cost V 6 bases and J 6 bases, with 14 bases left between them. Germline-derived CDR1 and CDR2 are MDHEN and SYDVKM. Written as DNA, the CDR3 is TGTGCCAGCAGGCCCGGGGAGGTCCATGGCTACACCTTC. Its translation: CASRPGEVHGYTF.

Only a few counts were recorded for this clonotype. The chain has TRBV20-1 and TRBJ2-1; TRBD2 matches 7 bases. Germline CDR1 is DFQATT and CDR2 is SNEGSKA (reference sequence). The junction had 9 bases not matched to a gene; V was cut back by 5 bases and J by 8 bases. This CDR3 comprises 13 residues. Here the CDR3 reads CSAPMGGTDEQFF. The CDR3 nucleotides read TGCAGTGCTCCGATGGGGGGGACGGATGAGCAGTTCTTC.

This clonotype showed up just once. CDR3 amino acids: CASSVGFTDTQYF. The CDR3 coding sequence is TGTGCCAGCAGCGTTGGGTTCACAGATACGCAGTATTTT. The chain joins TRBV9 to TRBJ2-3, with D hard to call. With 2 bases removed from V and 2 bases from J, the gap between germline ends came to 6 bases. The CDR3 runs 13 residues. The germline CDR1 and CDR2 sequences are SGDLS and YYNGEE.

V gene TRBV27 combines with J gene TRBJ1-2; no clear D gene. V lost 5 bases, J lost 4 bases, and 11 bases lay in between. CDR1 is MNHEY and CDR2 is SMNVEV in the germline V gene (reference sequence). CDR3 length: 13 residues. The CDR3 here is CASSRAASYGYTF. The CDR3 DNA sequence: TGTGCCAGCAGTAGGGCAGCTTCCTATGGCTACACCTTC.

This clonotype appeared a few times. The chain recombines TRBV6-1 with TRBJ2-5; TRBD1 matches at 10 bases. Germline V gene sequence: CDR1 MNHNS, CDR2 SASEGT. V dropped 11 bases and J dropped 5; count of bases not matched to a gene: 5. This CDR3 spans 12 amino acids. The CDR3 DNA is TGTGCCGGTGGGACAGGGGAGGAGACCCAGTACTTC. Its translation is CAGGTGEETQYF.

This clonotype came up a few times. V usage is TRBV10-3 and J usage is TRBJ2-1; D might be TRBD2 (7 bases). This CDR3 comprises 13 residues. V was shortened by 10 bases and J by 8 bases, with 18 bases between the two germline ends. Germline CDR1 is ENHRY and CDR2 is SYGVKD. The CDR3: CATSYTGGHEQFF. As DNA, the CDR3 is TGTGCCACCTCTTATACGGGGGGCCATGAGCAGTTCTTC.

This clonotype was picked up a small number of times. The chain combines TRBV27 with TRBJ2-1; D gene uncertain. This CDR3 contains 16 residues. The germline V and J ends were trimmed by 3 bases and 1 base, with 13 bases remaining between them. Per germline, CDR1 MNHEY and CDR2 SMNVEV (reference sequence). CDR3 nucleotide sequence: TGTGCCAGCAGTTTGCTGCAGGCGGTATCCTACAATGAGCAGTTCTTC. Translation gives CASSLLQAVSYNEQFF.

The genes are TRBV19 and TRBJ2-7, with a weak D call TRBD1 (6 bases). CDR1 is LNHDA, CDR2 SQIVND, per germline (reference sequence). The CDR3 has 14 residues. Deletions cut 5 bases from V and 3 bases from J, with 14 bases between. The CDR3 DNA follows: TGTGCCAGTAGTCCTGACAGGACCAACTACGAGCAGTACTTC. It codes for CASSPDRTNYEQYF.

The chain carries TRBV19 and TRBJ2-7, with a possible D match to TRBD1 (6 bases). Germline loops: CDR1 LNHDA, CDR2 SQIVND (reference sequence). The ends were cut back, 5 bases at V and 2 bases at J, with 10 bases in the middle. The CDR3 runs 13 residues. In DNA form, the CDR3 reads TGTGCCAGTAGTCAGGGGACCCCCTACGAGCAGTACGTC. It is translated as CASSQGTPYEQYV.

The chain joins TRBV5-6 to TRBJ2-3, with D possibly matching TRBD1 (7 bases). The germline V gene has CDR1 SGHDT and CDR2 YYEEEE. V shed 2 bases and J shed 0 bases, with 13 bases lying between them. The CDR3 totals 16 residues. The CDR3 DNA reads as TGTGCCAGCAGCTTAGAATCAGGGGGGAGCACAGATACGCAGTATTTT. Residues: CASSLESGGSTDTQYF.

V and J are TRBV6-5 and TRBJ2-2; D gene unclear. CDR1 and CDR2 from the germline V gene are MNHEY and SVGAGI. The V end was cut by 5 bases, the J end by 1 base, with 5 bases between. The CDR3 is 13 amino acids. Written as DNA, the CDR3 is TGTGCCAGCAGTAGGCAGAACACCGGGGAGCTGTTTTTT. This sequence encodes CASSRQNTGELFF.

The CDR3 nucleotides are TGTGCCAGCAGTTACTCGACGGTCGGGGTCGGGACTGAAGCTTTCTTT. This gives the protein CASSYSTVGVGTEAFF. V usage is TRBV6-5 and J usage is TRBJ1-1, with no clear D. Germline CDR1 reads MNHEY; CDR2 reads SVGAGI. Trimming shortened V by 0 bases and J by 5 bases, and 16 bases separated the two germline ends. CDR3 length: 16 amino acids.